The clone carrying this TCR beta chain was counted only a few times. The V and J ends lost 5 bases and 13 bases, in that order; junction bases with no gene match: 11. Germline CDR1 and CDR2: SGHDN and FVKESK. This CDR3 contains 13 residues. This record belongs to a study of T-cell reconstitution after alpha-beta-depleted transplantation in children. Using unique molecular identifiers, the investigators prepared the TCRbeta library. TCRdb reprocessed the PCR reads with MiXCR, giving one entry per CDR3 protein. The sample yields fewer than 250,000 distinct CDR3 sequences, approximately 8.9% seen once. The V gene is TRBV14, the J gene TRBJ2-1, with TRBD2 matching over 7 bases. Here the sequenced sample was PBMCs, mostly from graft donor cells, taken 180 days after TCRalphabeta/CD19-depleted stem cell transplant. This clonotype originated in a male patient younger than 18 who had a stem cell transplant for acute lymphoblastic leukemia, so the T cells may come from the graft donor. CDR3 DNA: TGTGCCAGCAGCTTCAATTGGGGGGGGGACCAGTTCTTC. Its protein product is CASSFNWGGDQFF.